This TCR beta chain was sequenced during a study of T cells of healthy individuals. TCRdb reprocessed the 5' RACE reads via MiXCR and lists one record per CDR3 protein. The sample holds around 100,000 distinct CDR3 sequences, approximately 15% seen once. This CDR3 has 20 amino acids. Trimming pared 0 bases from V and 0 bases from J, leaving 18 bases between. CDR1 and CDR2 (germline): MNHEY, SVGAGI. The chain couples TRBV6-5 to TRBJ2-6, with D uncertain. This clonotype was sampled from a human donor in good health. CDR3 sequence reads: CASSYSNRKVPSSGANVLTF. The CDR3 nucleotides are TGTGCCAGCAGTTACTCCAACAGAAAGGTCCCTAGCTCTGGGGCCAACGTCCTGACTTTC.